The clone carrying this TCR beta chain was observed many times. No antigen is known for it. This entry is derived from a study of identical twins. TCRdb passed the 5' RACE reads through MiXCR, listing each CDR3 protein once. The sample lists a few hundred thousand distinct CDR3 sequences; roughly 9.5% were seen once. Study-wide results and caveats: Cross-sectional statistical analysis was relied on for the conclusions, without the same donors being followed.

From germline, CDR1 is DFQATT and CDR2 SNEGSKA (reference sequence). This CDR3 is 13 amino acids long. The V segment lost 6 bases and the J segment 6 bases; nucleotides outside the gene matches: 5. The same sample was also used in a study of yellow fever vaccine responses in identical twins.

Sequenced: PBMCs. The J gene is TRBJ2-2, the V gene TRBV20-1; 9 bases match TRBD1. The TCR sequence derives from a woman under 30 in good health. The CDR3 here is CSAPGQGAGELFF. Written as DNA, the CDR3 is TGCAGTGCGCCGGGACAGGGTGCCGGGGAGCTGTTTTTT.